This TCR beta chain was retrieved from a study of Tregs in tolerant kidney transplant recipients. Study outcomes and limitations: Few patients were studied, so findings need validation in larger groups. In tolerant patients, donor-specific Tregs outgrew total Tregs, suggesting antigen-driven expansion. Some patients' samples used different primers over time, so nucleotide sequences weren't comparable.

Sequenced by immunoSEQ multiplex PCR; TCRdb stores in-frame clones only, minus some. The repertoire holds about 50,000 clones, with approximately 89% as singletons. Trimming at V came to 0 bases and at J to 0 bases, leaving 2 bases not matched to a gene. The CDR3 has 15 residues. Germline V CDR1 and CDR2: SGHRS, YFSETQ. Related graft donors supplied nonmyeloablative bone marrow transplants, and mixed chimerism was transient. Thawed PBMCs were FACS-sorted into unstimulated CD4+CD25+CD127- regulatory T cells, CD4+CD25- non-regulatory cells, CD4 and CD8 cells. Regarding this clone: Its target is not known.

The sample consisted of CD8+ T cells from blood (PBMCs), taken 12 months after the transplant. This rearrangement joins TRBV5-1 to TRBJ1-1, with 7 bases fitting TRBD1. The sequence came from a human patient who received a combined kidney and bone marrow transplant. A subset of T cells may come from the graft donor. CDR3 region: CASSLGQGLNTEAFF. CDR3 DNA: TGCGCCAGCAGCTTGGGACAGGGCTTGAACACTGAAGCTTTCTTT.